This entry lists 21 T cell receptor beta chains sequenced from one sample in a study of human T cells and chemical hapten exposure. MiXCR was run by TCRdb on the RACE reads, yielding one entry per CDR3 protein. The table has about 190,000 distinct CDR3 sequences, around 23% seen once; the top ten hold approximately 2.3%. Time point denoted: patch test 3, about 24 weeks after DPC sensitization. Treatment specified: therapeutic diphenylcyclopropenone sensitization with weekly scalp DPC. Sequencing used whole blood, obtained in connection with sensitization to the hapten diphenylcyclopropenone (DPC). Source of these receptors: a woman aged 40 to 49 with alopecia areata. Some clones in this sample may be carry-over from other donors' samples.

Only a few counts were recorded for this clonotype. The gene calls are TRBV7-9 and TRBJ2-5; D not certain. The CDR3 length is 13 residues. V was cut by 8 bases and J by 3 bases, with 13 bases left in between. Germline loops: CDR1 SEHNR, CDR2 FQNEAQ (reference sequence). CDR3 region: CASSFRGEETQYF. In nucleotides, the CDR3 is TGTGCCAGCTCCTTCCGCGGCGAAGAGACCCAGTACTTC.

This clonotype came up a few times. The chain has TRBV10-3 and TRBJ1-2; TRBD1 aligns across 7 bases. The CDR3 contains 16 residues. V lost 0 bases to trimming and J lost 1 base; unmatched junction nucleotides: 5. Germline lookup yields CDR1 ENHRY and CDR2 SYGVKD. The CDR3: CAISESDRAFNYGYTF. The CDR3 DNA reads TGTGCCATCAGTGAGTCCGACAGGGCCTTTAACTATGGCTACACCTTC.

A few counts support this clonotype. CDR3 region: CASSSLNQNEQFF. The CDR3 DNA follows: TGTGCCAGCAGTTCCCTGAATCAAAATGAGCAGTTCTTC. V is TRBV27 and J is TRBJ2-1; D unclear. Germline V CDR1 and CDR2: MNHEY, SMNVEV (reference sequence). With 4 bases removed from V and 7 bases from J, the gap between germline ends came to 11 bases. This CDR3 contains 13 residues.

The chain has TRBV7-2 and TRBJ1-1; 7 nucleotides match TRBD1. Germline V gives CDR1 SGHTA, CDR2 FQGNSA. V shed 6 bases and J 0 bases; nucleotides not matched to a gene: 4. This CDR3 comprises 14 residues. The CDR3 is CASRYGTVNTEAFF. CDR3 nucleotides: TGTGCCAGCAGATACGGGACAGTGAACACTGAAGCTTTCTTT.

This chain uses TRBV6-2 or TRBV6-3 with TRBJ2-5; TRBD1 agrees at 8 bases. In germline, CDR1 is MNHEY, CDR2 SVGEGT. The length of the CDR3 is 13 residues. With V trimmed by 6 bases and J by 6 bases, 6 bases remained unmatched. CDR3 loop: CASRRQGPKTQYF. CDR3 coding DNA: TGTGCCAGCAGGCGACAGGGGCCAAAGACCCAGTACTTC.

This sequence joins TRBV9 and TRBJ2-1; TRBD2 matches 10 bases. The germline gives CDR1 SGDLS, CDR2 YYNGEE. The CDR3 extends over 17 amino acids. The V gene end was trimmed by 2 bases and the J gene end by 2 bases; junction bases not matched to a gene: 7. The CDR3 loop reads CASSVRPSGSPYNEQFF. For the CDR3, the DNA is TGTGCCAGCAGCGTTAGACCTAGCGGGAGTCCCTACAATGAGCAGTTCTTC.

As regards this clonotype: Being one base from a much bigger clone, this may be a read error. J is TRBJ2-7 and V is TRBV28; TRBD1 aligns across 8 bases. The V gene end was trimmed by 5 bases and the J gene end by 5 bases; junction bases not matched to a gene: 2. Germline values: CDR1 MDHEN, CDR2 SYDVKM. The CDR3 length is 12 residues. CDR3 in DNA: TGTGCCAGCAGTGGACAGGGCCACGAGCAGTACTTC. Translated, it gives CASSGQGHEQYF.

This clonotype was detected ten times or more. This CDR3 is CASSQDLGGIYNEQFF. The CDR3 nucleotides read TGTGCCAGCAGCCAAGATCTAGGCGGAATATACAATGAGCAGTTCTTC. This chain uses TRBV4-2 with TRBJ2-1; no clear D. This CDR3 region has 16 residues. The germline CDR1 and CDR2 sequences are LGHNA and YNFKEQ. Deletions cut 0 bases from V and 4 bases from J, with 13 bases between.

This CDR3 is CAISESSVRQETQYF. CDR3 nucleotides: TGTGCCATCAGTGAGTCCTCAGTACGGCAAGAGACCCAGTACTTC. The V and J genes are TRBV10-3 and TRBJ2-5; D is uncertain. V shed 0 bases and J shed 2 bases, with 10 bases lying between them. CDR1 is ENHRY and CDR2 is SYGVKD in the germline V gene. The CDR3 spans 15 residues.

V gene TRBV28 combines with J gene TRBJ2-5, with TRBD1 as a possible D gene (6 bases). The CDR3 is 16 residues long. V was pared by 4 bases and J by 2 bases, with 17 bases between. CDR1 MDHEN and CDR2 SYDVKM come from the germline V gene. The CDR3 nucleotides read TGTGCCAGCAGTTCCCTCAGACAGGTTATACAAGAGACCCAGTACTTC. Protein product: CASSSLRQVIQETQYF.

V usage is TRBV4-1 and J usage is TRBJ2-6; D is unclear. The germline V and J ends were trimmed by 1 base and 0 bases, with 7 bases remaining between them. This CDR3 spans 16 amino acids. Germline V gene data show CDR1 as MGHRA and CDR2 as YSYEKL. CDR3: CASSQAPSSGANVLTF. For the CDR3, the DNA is TGCGCCAGCAGCCAAGCCCCGAGCTCTGGGGCCAACGTCCTGACTTTC.

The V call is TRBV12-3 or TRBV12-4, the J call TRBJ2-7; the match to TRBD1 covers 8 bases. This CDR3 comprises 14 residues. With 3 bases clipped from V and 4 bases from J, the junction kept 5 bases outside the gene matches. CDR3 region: CASSFRQGSYEQYF. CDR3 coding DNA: TGTGCCAGCAGTTTTCGACAGGGGTCGTACGAGCAGTACTTC.

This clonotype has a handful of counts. The CDR3 bases are TGCAGCGTTGAAGAAGGGTATTTTACAGATACGCAGTATTTT. It codes for CSVEEGYFTDTQYF. This rearrangement joins TRBV29-1 to TRBJ2-3; no clear D. With 0 bases removed from V and 3 bases from J, the gap between germline ends came to 10 bases. The CDR3 consists of 14 residues. Germline V gene data show CDR1 as SQVTM and CDR2 as ANQGSEA.

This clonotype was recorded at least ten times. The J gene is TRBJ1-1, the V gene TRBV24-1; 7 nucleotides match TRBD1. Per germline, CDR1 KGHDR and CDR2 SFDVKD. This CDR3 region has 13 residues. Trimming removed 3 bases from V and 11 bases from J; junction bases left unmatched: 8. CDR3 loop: CATSDETQGLAFF. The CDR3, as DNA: TGTGCCACCAGTGATGAAACACAGGGGTTGGCTTTCTTT.

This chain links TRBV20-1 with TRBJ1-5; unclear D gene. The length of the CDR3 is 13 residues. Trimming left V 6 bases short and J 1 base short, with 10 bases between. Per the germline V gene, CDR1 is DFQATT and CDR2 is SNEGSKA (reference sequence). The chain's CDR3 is CSAPSGSNQPQHF. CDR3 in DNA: TGCAGTGCCCCGTCAGGCAGCAATCAGCCCCAGCATTTT.

The CDR3 coding sequence is TGCGCCAGCAGCCAAGACGGACTAGCTCGGACAGATACGCAGTATTTT. This translates into CASSQDGLARTDTQYF. The J gene is TRBJ2-3, the V gene TRBV4-1, with 8 positions matching TRBD2. Germline V gene lookup returns CDR1 MGHRA and CDR2 YSYEKL. Trimming took 0 bases from V and 3 from J; bases not matched to a gene: 5. The CDR3 totals 16 residues.

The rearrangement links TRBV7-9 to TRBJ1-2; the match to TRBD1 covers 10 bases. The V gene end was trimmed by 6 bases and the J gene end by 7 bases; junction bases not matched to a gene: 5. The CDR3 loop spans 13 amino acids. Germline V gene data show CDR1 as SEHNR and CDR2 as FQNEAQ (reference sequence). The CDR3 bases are TGTGCCAGCAGGTTGGGACAGGGGTTTGGCTACACCTTC. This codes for CASRLGQGFGYTF. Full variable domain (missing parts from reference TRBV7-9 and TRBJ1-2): DTGVSQNPRHKITKRGQNVTFRCDPISEHNRLYWYRQTLGQGPEFLTYFQNEAQLEKSRLLSDRFSAERPKGSFSTLEIQRTEQGDSAMYLCASRLGQGFGYTFGSGTRLTVV.

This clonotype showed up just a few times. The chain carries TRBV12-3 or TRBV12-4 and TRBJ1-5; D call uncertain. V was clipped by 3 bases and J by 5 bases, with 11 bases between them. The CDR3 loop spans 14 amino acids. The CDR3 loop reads CASSLRTAHQPQHF. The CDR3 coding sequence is TGTGCCAGCAGTTTGAGGACGGCACATCAGCCCCAGCATTTT.

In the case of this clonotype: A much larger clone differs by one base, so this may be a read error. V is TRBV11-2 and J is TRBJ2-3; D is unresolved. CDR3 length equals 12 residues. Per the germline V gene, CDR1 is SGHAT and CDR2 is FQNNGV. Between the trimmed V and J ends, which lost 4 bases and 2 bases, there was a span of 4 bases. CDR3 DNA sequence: TGTGCCAGCAGCTCATTCACAGATACGCAGTATTTT. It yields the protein CASSSFTDTQYF.

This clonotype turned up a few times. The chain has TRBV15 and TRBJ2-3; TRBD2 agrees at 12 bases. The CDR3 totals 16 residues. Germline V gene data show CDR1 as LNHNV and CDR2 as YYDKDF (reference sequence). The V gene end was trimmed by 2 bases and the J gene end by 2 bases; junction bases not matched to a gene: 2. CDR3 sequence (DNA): TGTGCCACCAGCAGAAGACTAGCGGGGGTCACAGATACGCAGTATTTT. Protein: CATSRRLAGVTDTQYF.

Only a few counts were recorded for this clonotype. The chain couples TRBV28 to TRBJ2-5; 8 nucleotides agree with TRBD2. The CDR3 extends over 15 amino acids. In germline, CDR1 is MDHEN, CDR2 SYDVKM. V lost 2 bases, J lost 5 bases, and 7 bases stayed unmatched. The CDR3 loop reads CASSLREAGVETQYF. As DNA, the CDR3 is TGTGCCAGCAGTTTAAGGGAAGCGGGAGTCGAGACCCAGTACTTC.